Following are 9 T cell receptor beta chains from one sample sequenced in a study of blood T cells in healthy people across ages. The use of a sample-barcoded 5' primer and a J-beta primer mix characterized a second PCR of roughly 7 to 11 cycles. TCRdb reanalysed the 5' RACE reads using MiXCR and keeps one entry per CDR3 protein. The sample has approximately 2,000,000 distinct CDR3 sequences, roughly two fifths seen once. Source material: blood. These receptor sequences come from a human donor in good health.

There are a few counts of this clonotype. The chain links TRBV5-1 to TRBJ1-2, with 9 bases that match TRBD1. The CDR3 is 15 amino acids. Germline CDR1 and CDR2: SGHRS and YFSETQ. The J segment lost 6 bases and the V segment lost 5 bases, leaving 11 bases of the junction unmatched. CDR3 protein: CASRSADRGGDGYTF. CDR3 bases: TGCGCCAGCAGGTCCGCGGACAGGGGTGGCGATGGCTACACCTTC.

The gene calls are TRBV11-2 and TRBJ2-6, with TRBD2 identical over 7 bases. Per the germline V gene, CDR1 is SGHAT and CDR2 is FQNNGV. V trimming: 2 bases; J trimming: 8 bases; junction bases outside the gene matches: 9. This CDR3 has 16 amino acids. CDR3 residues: CASSLRGGGEPNVLTF. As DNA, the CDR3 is TGTGCCAGCAGCTTACGAGGCGGGGGTGAGCCCAACGTCCTGACTTTC.

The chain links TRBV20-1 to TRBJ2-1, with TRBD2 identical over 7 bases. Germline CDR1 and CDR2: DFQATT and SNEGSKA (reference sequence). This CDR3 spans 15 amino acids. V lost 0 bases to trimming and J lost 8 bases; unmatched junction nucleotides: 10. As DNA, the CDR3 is TGCAGTGCTAGAGATTTCCGGCGGGGGTGTGATGAGCAGTTCTTC. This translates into CSARDFRRGCDEQFF.

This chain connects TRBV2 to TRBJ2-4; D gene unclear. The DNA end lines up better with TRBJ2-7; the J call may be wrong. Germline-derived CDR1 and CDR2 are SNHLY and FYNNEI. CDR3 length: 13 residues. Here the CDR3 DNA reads TGTGCCAGCACCGCACAGCAAAACTACGAGCAGTACTTC. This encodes CASTAQQNYEQYF.

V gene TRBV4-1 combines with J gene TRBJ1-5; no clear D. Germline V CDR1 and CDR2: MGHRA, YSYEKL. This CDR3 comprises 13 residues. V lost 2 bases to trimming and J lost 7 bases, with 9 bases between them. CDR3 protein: CASSQQESQPQHF. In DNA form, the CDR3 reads TGCGCCAGCAGCCAACAGGAGAGCCAGCCCCAGCATTTT.

CDR3 amino acids: CASSGLGDNYGYTF. CDR3 nucleotides: TGTGCCAGCAGCGGCTTGGGGGATAACTATGGCTACACCTTC. J is TRBJ1-2 and V is TRBV9; a weak D match, TRBD1 (5 bases). Germline CDR1 and CDR2: SGDLS and YYNGEE. This CDR3 contains 14 residues. Trimming left V 3 bases short and J 1 base short, with 10 bases between.

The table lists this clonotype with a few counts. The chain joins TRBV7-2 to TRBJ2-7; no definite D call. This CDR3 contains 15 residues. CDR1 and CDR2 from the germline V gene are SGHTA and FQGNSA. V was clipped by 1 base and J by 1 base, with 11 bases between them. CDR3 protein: CASSLDSSQSYEQYF. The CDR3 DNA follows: TGTGCCAGCAGCTTAGACTCGTCACAGTCCTACGAGCAGTACTTC.

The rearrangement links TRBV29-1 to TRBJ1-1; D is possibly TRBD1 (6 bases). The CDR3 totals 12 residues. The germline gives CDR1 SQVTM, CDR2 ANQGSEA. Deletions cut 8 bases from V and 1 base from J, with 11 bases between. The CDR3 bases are TGCAGCCTAGGACAGACGAACACTGAAGCTTTCTTT. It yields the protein CSLGQTNTEAFF.

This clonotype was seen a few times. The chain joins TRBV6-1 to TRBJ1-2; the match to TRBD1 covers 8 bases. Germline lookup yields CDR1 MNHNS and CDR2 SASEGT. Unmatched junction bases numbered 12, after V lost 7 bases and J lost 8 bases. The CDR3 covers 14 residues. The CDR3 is CASTERRTGLGYTF. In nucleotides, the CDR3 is TGTGCCAGCACCGAACGACGGACAGGGCTCGGCTACACCTTC.